A single sample gave rise to the 27 T cell receptor beta chains below, sequenced in a study of T cell responses to AZD1222 COVID-19 vaccine. The protocol was immunoSEQ multiplex PCR, while the TCRdb copy is restricted to in-frame clones and leaves out a portion. The data contain 85,000 or so clones, 90% of them seen just once; the ten biggest clones take up 4.5% to 6%. The source was peripheral blood, collected on day 0 of AZD1222 vaccination. These receptors were taken from an adult in good health.

The chain recombines TRBV12-3 or TRBV12-4 with TRBJ1-1, with a possible D match to TRBD1 (6 bases). The CDR3 is made up of 13 amino acids. Trimming cost V 5 bases and J 8 bases, with 15 bases left between them. The CDR3 here is CASSPTGGLEAFF. In nucleotides, the CDR3 is TGTGCCAGCAGTCCTACGGGGGGCTTAGAAGCTTTCTTT.

The V gene is TRBV4-2, the J gene TRBJ2-2; D gene ambiguous. The length of the CDR3 is 12 residues. Per the germline V gene, CDR1 is LGHNA and CDR2 is YNFKEQ. V was pared by 1 base and J by 7 bases, with 4 bases between. The CDR3 region is CASSQGGGELFF. The CDR3 region has the DNA TGTGCCAGCAGCCAAGGGGGCGGGGAGCTGTTTTTT.

V is TRBV19 and J is TRBJ1-1; perhaps TRBD1 as D (6 bases). V was clipped by 7 bases and J by 5 bases, with 14 bases between them. This CDR3 spans 13 amino acids. The germline CDR1 and CDR2 sequences are LNHDA and SQIVND (reference sequence). For the CDR3, the DNA is TGTGCCAGTAACCCTACAGGGACGACTGAAGCTTTCTTT. Translation: CASNPTGTTEAFF.

This chain links TRBV12-3 or TRBV12-4 with TRBJ2-5; a possible D gene is TRBD2 (5 bases). The CDR3 has 13 residues. The germline V and J ends were trimmed by 7 bases and 2 bases, with 11 bases remaining between them. The CDR3 nucleotides read TGTGCCAGCACTCAACGGGGTCAAGAGACCCAGTACTTC. It is translated as CASTQRGQETQYF.

The chain uses TRBV7-9 and TRBJ2-2; 7 bases match TRBD2. The V gene end was trimmed by 2 bases and the J gene end by 1 base; junction bases not matched to a gene: 1. CDR1 is SEHNR, CDR2 FQNEAQ, per germline (reference sequence). This CDR3 region has 15 residues. The CDR3 bases are TGTGCCAGCAGCTTACTAGCGGTGAACACCGGGGAGCTGTTTTTT. Translated, it gives CASSLLAVNTGELFF.

The chain uses TRBV10-3 and TRBJ1-1, with D hard to call. The V end lost 7 bases, the J end lost 3 bases, and 15 bases lay between the germline ends. Germline CDR1 ENHRY, CDR2 SYGVKD. The CDR3 length is 14 residues. This CDR3 reads CAITGEGSYTEAFF. Written as DNA, the CDR3 is TGTGCCATCACCGGAGAAGGTTCGTACACTGAAGCTTTCTTT.

The rearrangement joins TRBV5-4 to TRBJ2-7; TRBD2 matches 11 bases. The germline V gene encodes CDR1 SGHNT and CDR2 YYREEE (reference sequence). V gave up 2 bases and J gave up 6 bases; unmatched junction bases: 13. This CDR3 is 17 amino acids long. This chain's CDR3 is CASSFISGGARVLEQYF. CDR3 in DNA: TGTGCCAGCAGCTTTATTAGCGGGGGGGCCCGTGTTCTCGAGCAGTACTTC. The full variable domain, with the rest looked up from reference TRBV5-4 and TRBJ2-7, is ETGVTQSPTHLIKTRGQQVTLRCSSQSGHNTVSWYQQALGQGPQFIFQYYREEENGRGNFPPRFSGLQFPNYSSELNVNALELDDSALYLCASSFISGGARVLEQYFGPGTRLTVT.

The V gene is TRBV30, the J gene TRBJ2-3; 12 bases agree with TRBD2. This CDR3 region has 17 residues. Per germline, CDR1 GTSNPN and CDR2 SVGIG (reference sequence). After removal of 3 bases from V and 5 bases from J, the junction contained 12 bases not matched to a gene. The CDR3 here is CAWRIRGLAGGRDTQYF. The CDR3 region has the DNA TGTGCCTGGAGGATCAGGGGCCTAGCGGGGGGGCGAGATACGCAGTATTTT. The full variable domain, in which reference TRBV30 and TRBJ2-3 provide the parts outside the CDR3, is SQTIHQWPATLVQPVGSPLSLECTVEGTSNPNLYWYRQAAGRGLQLLFYSVGIGQISSEVPQNLSASRPQDRQFILSSKKLLLSDSGFYLCAWRIRGLAGGRDTQYFGPGTRLTVL.

This clone was recorded a few times. The V gene is TRBV19, the J gene TRBJ1-2; D is perhaps TRBD1 (5 bases). V was pared by 1 base and J by 4 bases, with 10 bases between. The germline CDR1 and CDR2 sequences are LNHDA and SQIVND (reference sequence). There are 14 residues in the CDR3. CDR3 amino acids: CASSIGGGTYGYTF. The CDR3 nucleotides read TGTGCCAGTAGTATAGGTGGGGGGACCTATGGCTACACCTTC.

The rearrangement links TRBV11-3 to TRBJ2-2; D call uncertain. The germline V gene has CDR1 SGHNT and CDR2 YENEEA. This CDR3 comprises 15 residues. Trimming pared 5 bases from V and 6 bases from J, leaving 16 bases between. Written as DNA, the CDR3 is TGTGCCAGCAGCCCGGATTTCTTGGGCGCCGGGGAGCTGTTTTTT. Amino acid sequence: CASSPDFLGAGELFF. Together with reference TRBV11-3 and TRBJ2-2, the CDR3 gives the full variable domain: EAGVVQSPRYKIIEKKQPVAFWCNPISGHNTLYWYLQNLGQGPELLIRYENEEAVDDSQLPKDRFSAERLKGVDSTLKIQPAELGDSAVYLCASSPDFLGAGELFFGEGSRLTVL.

V and J are TRBV4-1 and TRBJ1-2, with 9 bases that match TRBD1. Germline values: CDR1 MGHRA, CDR2 YSYEKL. CDR3 size: 15 residues. With V trimmed by 1 base and J by 7 bases, 7 bases remained unmatched. The CDR3 nucleotides are TGCGCCAGCAGCCAAGCGATACAGGGGGCGTCTGGCTACACCTTC. It specifies CASSQAIQGASGYTF.

The chain combines TRBV5-1 with TRBJ2-5; 8 nucleotides agree with TRBD1. This CDR3 contains 14 residues. Germline CDR1 and CDR2: SGHRS and YFSETQ. After removal of 4 bases from V and 3 bases from J, the junction contained 5 bases not matched to a gene. The CDR3, as DNA: TGCGCCAGCAGCAAGAGGACAGGGAAAGAGACCCAGTACTTC. This codes for CASSKRTGKETQYF. The whole variable domain, filled in from reference TRBV5-1 and TRBJ2-5, reads KAGVTQTPRYLIKTRGQQVTLSCSPISGHRSVSWYQQTPGQGLQFLFEYFSETQRNKGNFPGRFSGRQFSNSRSEMNVSTLELGDSALYLCASSKRTGKETQYFGPGTRLLVL.

This rearrangement joins TRBV19 to TRBJ1-1; no reliable D call. Trimming left V 3 bases short and J 4 bases short, with 9 bases between. CDR1 and CDR2 from the germline V gene are LNHDA and SQIVND (reference sequence). The CDR3 is 13 amino acids. CDR3: CASSIEGTTEAFF. The CDR3 DNA reads as TGTGCCAGTAGTATTGAAGGAACCACTGAAGCTTTCTTT. The full variable domain, its missing parts supplied by reference TRBV19 and TRBJ1-1, is DGGITQSPKYLFRKEGQNVTLSCEQNLNHDAMYWYRQDPGQGLRLIYYSQIVNDFQKGDIAEGYSVSREKKESFPLTVTSAQKNPTAFYLCASSIEGTTEAFFGQGTRLTVV.

The chain links TRBV7-8 to TRBJ1-2, with a possible D match to TRBD1 (5 bases). Germline loops: CDR1 SGHVS, CDR2 FQNEAQ. V was shortened by 0 bases and J by 3 bases, with 17 bases between the two germline ends. The CDR3 has 17 amino acids. The CDR3 DNA reads TGTGCCAGCAGCTTAGCCTGGGGTCAGGGTGAGGACTATGGCTACACCTTC. Protein sequence: CASSLAWGQGEDYGYTF. Full variable domain (rest looked up from reference TRBV7-8 and TRBJ1-2): GAGVSQSPRYKVAKRGQDVALRCDPISGHVSLFWYQQALGQGPEFLTYFQNEAQLDKSGLPSDRFFAERPEGSVSTLKIQRTQQEDSAVYLCASSLAWGQGEDYGYTFGSGTRLTVV.

The V and J genes are TRBV18 and TRBJ1-1; 7 bases are a match to TRBD1. Per germline, CDR1 KGHSH and CDR2 LQKENI. Trimming took 4 bases from V and 7 from J; bases not matched to a gene: 6. The CDR3 has 13 amino acids. The chain's CDR3 is CASSLTRDSEAFF. The CDR3 region has the DNA TGTGCCAGCTCACTTACACGGGACAGTGAAGCTTTCTTT.

This rearrangement joins TRBV7-2 to TRBJ1-5; no reliable D call. CDR1 SGHTA and CDR2 FQGNSA come from the germline V gene. The CDR3 contains 17 residues. V lost 3 bases and J lost 0, with 15 bases in between. The CDR3: CASSLVAQMDSNQPQHF. In DNA, the CDR3 is TGTGCCAGCAGCTTGGTAGCGCAGATGGATAGCAATCAGCCCCAGCATTTT.

This chain connects TRBV3-1 (or the pseudogene TRBV3-2) to TRBJ1-2; a possible D gene is TRBD1 (5 bases). This CDR3 is 20 amino acids long. V was pared by 2 bases and J by 4 bases, with 29 bases between. Looked up from germline, CDR1 is LGHDT and CDR2 is YNNKEL (reference sequence). Written as DNA, the CDR3 is TGTGCCAGCAGCCAATTTGGGGCCGGGGCACAACCTCGGAGAGGCTATGGCTACACCTTC. Amino acid sequence: CASSQFGAGAQPRRGYGYTF.

This clone appeared a single time. V usage is TRBV14 and J usage is TRBJ2-1; 7 nucleotides align to TRBD1. The V segment lost 8 bases and the J segment 12 bases; nucleotides outside the gene matches: 7. This CDR3 region has 11 residues. Germline assignment: CDR1 SGHDN and CDR2 FVKESK. The CDR3 bases are TGTGCCAGCCGAGGGGGCTTGGGGCAGTTCTTC. Translating gives CASRGGLGQFF.

This clone was recorded once. The chain has TRBV5-4 and TRBJ2-2; TRBD2 matches at 9 bases. Germline V CDR1 and CDR2: SGHNT, YYREEE (reference sequence). J lost 0 bases, V lost 4 bases, and 1 base had no gene match. This CDR3 contains 15 residues. The CDR3 DNA reads TGTGCCAGCAGCGCGGGGGGGGCGAACACCGGGGAGCTGTTTTTT. Translating gives CASSAGGANTGELFF.

The chain couples TRBV12-3 or TRBV12-4 to TRBJ1-6; D is unresolved. V was clipped by 6 bases and J by 8 bases, with 11 bases between them. The CDR3 extends over 13 amino acids. The CDR3 reads CASSPTFDSPLHF. CDR3 bases: TGTGCCAGCAGCCCTACCTTTGATTCACCCCTCCACTTT.

This clone was detected once. The genes are TRBV19 and TRBJ1-1, with D possibly TRBD1 on 5 matching bases. V was cut by 1 base and J by 7 bases, with 13 bases left in between. CDR1 is LNHDA and CDR2 is SQIVND in the germline V gene (reference sequence). The CDR3 extends over 14 amino acids. The CDR3 sequence is CASSIALGAGEAFF. CDR3 nucleotide sequence: TGTGCCAGTAGTATAGCCCTAGGGGCGGGTGAAGCTTTCTTT.

V gene TRBV29-1 combines with J gene TRBJ1-6; the D gene is possibly TRBD1 (5 bases). Between the trimmed V and J ends, which lost 7 bases and 6 bases, there was a span of 13 bases. The CDR3 covers 13 residues. CDR1 is SQVTM and CDR2 is ANQGSEA in the germline V gene. CDR3: CSARELINSPLHF. As DNA, the CDR3 is TGCAGCGCCAGGGAATTGATTAATTCACCCCTCCACTTT.

In this sample, this clone turned up once. This rearrangement joins TRBV29-1 to TRBJ2-3; D ambiguous. CDR3 size: 12 residues. Trimming removed 8 bases from V and 1 base from J, with 10 bases in between. Per the germline V gene, CDR1 is SQVTM and CDR2 is ANQGSEA. The CDR3 DNA is TGCAGCTCCGACGGTGGCACAGATACGCAGTATTTT. Protein: CSSDGGTDTQYF.

V usage is TRBV4-1 and J usage is TRBJ1-1; TRBD1 is a possible D gene (6 bases). V was trimmed by 1 base and J by 1 base, leaving 10 bases between them. Germline V gene lookup returns CDR1 MGHRA and CDR2 YSYEKL. CDR3 length: 15 amino acids. CDR3 sequence (DNA): TGCGCCAGCAGCCAAGGGTGGGGGCCGAACACTGAAGCTTTCTTT. This sequence encodes CASSQGWGPNTEAFF.

The V call is TRBV30, the J call TRBJ1-2; D perhaps matches TRBD1 (5 bases). CDR3 length equals 13 residues. Per germline, CDR1 GTSNPN and CDR2 SVGIG (reference sequence). The CDR3 loop reads CALDTGPVFGYTF. The CDR3 nucleotides read TGTGCTTTGGACACGGGCCCGGTTTTTGGCTACACCTTC.

The J gene is TRBJ2-3, the V gene TRBV6-5, with unresolved D. The ends were cut back, 0 bases at V and 2 bases at J, with 6 bases in the middle. This CDR3 spans 14 amino acids. Per the germline V gene, CDR1 is MNHEY and CDR2 is SVGAGI. The CDR3 here is CASSYSPTTDTQYF. The CDR3 DNA follows: TGTGCCAGCAGTTACTCTCCGACCACAGATACGCAGTATTTT.

The V call is TRBV12-3 or TRBV12-4, the J call TRBJ1-4; TRBD1 might be the D (6 bases). V lost 7 bases to trimming and J lost 8 bases, with 11 bases between them. The CDR3 consists of 12 residues. The CDR3 coding sequence is TGTGCCAGCACCAATAGGGGGGAAAAACTGTTTTTT. It specifies CASTNRGEKLFF.